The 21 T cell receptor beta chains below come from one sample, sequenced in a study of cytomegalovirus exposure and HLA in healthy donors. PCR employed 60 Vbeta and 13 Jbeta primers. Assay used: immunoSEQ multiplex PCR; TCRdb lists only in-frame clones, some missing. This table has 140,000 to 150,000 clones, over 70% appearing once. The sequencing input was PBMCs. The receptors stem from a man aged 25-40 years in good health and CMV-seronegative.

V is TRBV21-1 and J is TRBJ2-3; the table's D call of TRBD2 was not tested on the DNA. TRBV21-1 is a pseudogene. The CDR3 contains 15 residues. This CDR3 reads CASSNQGTSRYTQYF. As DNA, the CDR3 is TGTGCCAGCAGCAATCAGGGGACTAGTAGATATACGCAGTATTTT.

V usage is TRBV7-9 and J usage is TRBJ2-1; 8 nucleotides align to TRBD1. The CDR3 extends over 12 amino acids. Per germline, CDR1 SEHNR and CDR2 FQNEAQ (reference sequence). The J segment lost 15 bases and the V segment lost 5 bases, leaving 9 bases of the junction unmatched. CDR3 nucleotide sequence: TGTGCCAGCAGCCCAGCGGACAGGGTCCCGTTCTTC. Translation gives CASSPADRVPFF.

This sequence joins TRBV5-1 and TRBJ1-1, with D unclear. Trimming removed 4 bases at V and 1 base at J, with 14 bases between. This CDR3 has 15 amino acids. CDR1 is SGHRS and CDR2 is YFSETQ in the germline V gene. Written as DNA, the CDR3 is TGCGCCAGCAGCGCCGACACCGTTCGGAACACTGAAGCTTTCTTT. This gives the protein CASSADTVRNTEAFF.

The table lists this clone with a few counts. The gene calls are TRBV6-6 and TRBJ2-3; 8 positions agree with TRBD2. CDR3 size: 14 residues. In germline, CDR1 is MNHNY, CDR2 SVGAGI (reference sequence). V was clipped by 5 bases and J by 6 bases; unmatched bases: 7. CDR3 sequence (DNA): TGTGCCAGCAGTAGTTGGGGCGGGAGGGATACGCAGTATTTT. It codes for CASSSWGGRDTQYF.

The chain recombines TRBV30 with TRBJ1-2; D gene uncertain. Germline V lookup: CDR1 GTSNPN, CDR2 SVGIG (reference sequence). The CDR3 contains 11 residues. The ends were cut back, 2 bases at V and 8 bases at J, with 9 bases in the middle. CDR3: CAWSRGNGYTF. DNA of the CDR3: TGTGCCTGGAGTCGGGGTAACGGCTACACCTTC.

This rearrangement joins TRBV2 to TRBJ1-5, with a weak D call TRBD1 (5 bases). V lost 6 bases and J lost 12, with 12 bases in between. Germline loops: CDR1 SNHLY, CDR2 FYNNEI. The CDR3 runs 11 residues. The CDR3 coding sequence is TGTGCCAGCAGCCTACTCAGGGACCAGCATTTT. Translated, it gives CASSLLRDQHF.

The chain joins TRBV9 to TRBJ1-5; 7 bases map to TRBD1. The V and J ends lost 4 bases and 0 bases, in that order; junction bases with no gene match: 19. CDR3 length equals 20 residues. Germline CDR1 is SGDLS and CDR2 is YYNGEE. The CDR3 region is CASSMRTGENSIDSNQPQHF. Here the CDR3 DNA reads TGTGCCAGCAGCATGAGGACAGGAGAAAATTCCATCGATAGCAATCAGCCCCAGCATTTT.

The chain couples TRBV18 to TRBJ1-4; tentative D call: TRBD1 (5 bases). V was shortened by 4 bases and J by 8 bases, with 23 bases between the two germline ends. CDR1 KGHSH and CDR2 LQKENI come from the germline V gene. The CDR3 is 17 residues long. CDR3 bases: TGTGCCAGCTCACTTTCCCCCGTGCGCCGGGGGTACGAAAAACTGTTTTTT. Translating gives CASSLSPVRRGYEKLFF.

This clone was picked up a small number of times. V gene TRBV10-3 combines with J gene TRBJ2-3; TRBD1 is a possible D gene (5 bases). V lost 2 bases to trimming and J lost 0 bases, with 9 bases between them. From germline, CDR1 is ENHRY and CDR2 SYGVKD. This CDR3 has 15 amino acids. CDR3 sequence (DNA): TGTGCCATCAGTGAGACAGGTCTTAGCACAGATACGCAGTATTTT. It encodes CAISETGLSTDTQYF.

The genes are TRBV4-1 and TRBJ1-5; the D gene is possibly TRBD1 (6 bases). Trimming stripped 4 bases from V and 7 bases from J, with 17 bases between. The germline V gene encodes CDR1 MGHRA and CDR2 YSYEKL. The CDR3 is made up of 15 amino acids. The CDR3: CASSRSGEGRQPQHF. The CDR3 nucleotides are TGCGCCAGCAGCCGTTCAGGGGAGGGGAGGCAGCCCCAGCATTTT.

The CDR3 loop reads CASSKGQTFGEKLFF. The CDR3 DNA is TGTGCCAGTAGTAAGGGACAGACTTTCGGCGAAAAACTGTTTTTT. The chain employs TRBV19 and TRBJ1-4; 7 nucleotides line up with TRBD1. CDR3 length: 15 residues. Germline V gives CDR1 LNHDA, CDR2 SQIVND (reference sequence). V lost 4 bases, J lost 8 bases, and 10 bases stayed unmatched. Drawing the rest from reference TRBV19 and TRBJ1-4, the complete variable domain is DGGITQSPKYLFRKEGQNVTLSCEQNLNHDAMYWYRQDPGQGLRLIYYSQIVNDFQKGDIAEGYSVSREKKESFPLTVTSAQKNPTAFYLCASSKGQTFGEKLFFGSGTQLSVL.

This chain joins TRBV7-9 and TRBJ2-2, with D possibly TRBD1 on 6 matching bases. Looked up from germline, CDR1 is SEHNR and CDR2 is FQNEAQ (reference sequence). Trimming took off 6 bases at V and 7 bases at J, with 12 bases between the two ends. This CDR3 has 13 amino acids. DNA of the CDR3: TGTGCCAGCAGATCGGGGACATTCGGGGAGCTGTTTTTT. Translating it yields CASRSGTFGELFF.

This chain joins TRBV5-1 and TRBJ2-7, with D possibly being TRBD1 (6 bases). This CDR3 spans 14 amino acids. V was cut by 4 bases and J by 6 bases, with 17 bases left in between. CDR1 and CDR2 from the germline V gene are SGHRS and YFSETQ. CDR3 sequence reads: CASSPHRQGSEQYF. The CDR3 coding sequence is TGCGCCAGCAGCCCCCACCGGCAGGGGAGCGAGCAGTACTTC.

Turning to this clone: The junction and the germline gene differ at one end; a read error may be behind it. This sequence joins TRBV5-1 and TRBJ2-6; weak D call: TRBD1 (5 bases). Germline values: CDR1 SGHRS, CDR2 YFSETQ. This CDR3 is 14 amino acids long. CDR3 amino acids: CASGDSSGANGLTF. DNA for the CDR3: TGCGCCAGCGGCGACAGTTCTGGGGCCAACGGCCTGACTTTC.

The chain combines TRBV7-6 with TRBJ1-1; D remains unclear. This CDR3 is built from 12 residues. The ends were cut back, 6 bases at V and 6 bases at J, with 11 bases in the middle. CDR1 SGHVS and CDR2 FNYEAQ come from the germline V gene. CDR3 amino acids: CASRDARAEAFF. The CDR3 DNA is TGTGCCAGCAGAGACGCGAGGGCTGAAGCTTTCTTT.

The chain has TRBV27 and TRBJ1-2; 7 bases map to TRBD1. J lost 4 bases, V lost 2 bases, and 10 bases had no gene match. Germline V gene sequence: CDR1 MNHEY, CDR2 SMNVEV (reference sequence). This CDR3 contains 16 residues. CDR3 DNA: TGTGCCAGCAGTTTAGTACCCGACAGGGTAATCTATGGCTACACCTTC. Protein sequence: CASSLVPDRVIYGYTF.

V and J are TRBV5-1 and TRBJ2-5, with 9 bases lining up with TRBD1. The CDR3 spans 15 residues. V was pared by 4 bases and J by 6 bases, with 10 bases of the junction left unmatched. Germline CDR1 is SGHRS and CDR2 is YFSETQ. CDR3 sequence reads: CASSRTRTGEKTQYF. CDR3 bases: TGCGCCAGCAGCCGAACCCGGACAGGGGAGAAGACCCAGTACTTC.

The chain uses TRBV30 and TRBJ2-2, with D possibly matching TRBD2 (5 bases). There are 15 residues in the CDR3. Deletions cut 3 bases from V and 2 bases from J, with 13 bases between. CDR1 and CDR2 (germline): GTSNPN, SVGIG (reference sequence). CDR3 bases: TGTGCCTGGAGAATGGGGTGGACTAACACCGGGGAGCTGTTTTTT. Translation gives CAWRMGWTNTGELFF. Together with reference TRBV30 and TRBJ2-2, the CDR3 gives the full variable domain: SQTIHQWPATLVQPVGSPLSLECTVEGTSNPNLYWYRQAAGRGLQLLFYSVGIGQISSEVPQNLSASRPQDRQFILSSKKLLLSDSGFYLCAWRMGWTNTGELFFGEGSRLTVL.

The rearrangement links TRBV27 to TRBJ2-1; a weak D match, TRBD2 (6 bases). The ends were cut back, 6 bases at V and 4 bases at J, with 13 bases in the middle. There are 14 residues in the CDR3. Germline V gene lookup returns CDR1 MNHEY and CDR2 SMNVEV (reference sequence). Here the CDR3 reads CASRRTTGYNEQFF. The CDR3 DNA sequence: TGTGCCAGCAGGAGGACTACCGGGTACAATGAGCAGTTCTTC.

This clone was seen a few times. DNA of the CDR3: TGTGCCAGCAGCTCCGTGGCCGTACGCTCCTATAATTCACCCCTCCACTTT. As protein: CASSSVAVRSYNSPLHF. This sequence joins TRBV5-6 and TRBJ1-6; D is undetermined. The germline V and J ends were trimmed by 3 bases and 0 bases, with 13 bases remaining between them. The CDR3 consists of 17 residues. Germline loops: CDR1 SGHDT, CDR2 YYEEEE.

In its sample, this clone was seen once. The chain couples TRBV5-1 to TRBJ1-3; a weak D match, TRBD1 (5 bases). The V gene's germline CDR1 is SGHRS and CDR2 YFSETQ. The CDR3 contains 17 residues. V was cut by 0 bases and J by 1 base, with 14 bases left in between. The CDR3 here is CASSLGRQFFSGNTIYF. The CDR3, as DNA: TGCGCCAGCAGCTTGGGAAGACAGTTCTTTTCTGGAAACACCATATATTTT.